The clone carrying this T cell receptor beta chain came up many times. This specimen comes from a study of blood T cell repertoires in COVID-19. How the authors handled the data: From reference gene primer amplification, estimates of nucleated cell counts were derived. Profiling relied on immunoSEQ multiplex PCR, and the TCRdb table lists in-frame clones only, not all of them. The V and J calls and the clone size are those of that table, but D and trimming were determined from the DNA. The sample holds some 200,000 clones, more than 75% seen once. The CDR3 runs to 14 residues. V lost 5 bases and J lost 5, with 13 bases in between. The germline gives CDR1 MNHEY, CDR2 SVGEGT.

The specimen was peripheral blood. This clonotype was sampled from a woman aged 18 to 35 who had recovered from COVID-19. This chain uses TRBV6-2 or TRBV6-3 with TRBJ1-5, with D perhaps matching TRBD1 (5 bases). In DNA form, the CDR3 reads TGTGCCAGCAGTCCCAGGGAGGGGCATCAGCCCCAGCATTTT. Encoded protein: CASSPREGHQPQHF.